One and the same sample provided the 12 T cell receptor beta chains below, sequenced in a study of blood T cell repertoires in COVID-19. TCRdb's table, derived via immunoSEQ multiplex PCR, lists solely in-frame clones and lacks some. The table lists roughly 330,000 clones, 80% to 90% of them singletons. Sequencing used PBMCs or T cells enriched from blood (not recorded which). The source is a woman in her 30s who had recovered from COVID-19.

This chain joins TRBV28 and TRBJ2-7; TRBD1 matches 11 bases. The CDR3 runs 15 residues. The V segment lost 7 bases and the J segment 3 bases; nucleotides outside the gene matches: 8. Germline V lookup: CDR1 MDHEN, CDR2 SYDVKM. The CDR3 loop is CASTPVGTGGYEQYF. As DNA, the CDR3 is TGTGCCAGCACCCCAGTTGGGACAGGGGGCTACGAGCAGTACTTC.

This rearrangement joins TRBV9 to TRBJ2-1, with TRBD2 matching 7 bases. The CDR3 extends over 14 amino acids. V lost 4 bases and J lost 6; bases outside the gene matches: 7. The germline V gene encodes CDR1 SGDLS and CDR2 YYNGEE. The CDR3 bases are TGTGCCAGCAGCCCGTGGACTAGTCCCAATGAGCAGTTCTTC. The encoded protein is CASSPWTSPNEQFF.

The CDR3 sequence is CASRVDRAYEQYF. As DNA, the CDR3 is TGTGCCAGCAGGGTCGACAGAGCCTACGAGCAGTACTTC. The rearrangement links TRBV2 to TRBJ2-7; tentative D call: TRBD1 (5 bases). This CDR3 has 13 amino acids. Trimming left V 6 bases short and J 2 bases short, with 11 bases between. Germline V gene lookup returns CDR1 SNHLY and CDR2 FYNNEI.

This clone appeared once. The chain couples TRBV5-1 to TRBJ2-5, with D perhaps TRBD2 (5 bases). The germline V and J ends were trimmed by 4 bases and 4 bases, with 11 bases remaining between them. CDR1 is SGHRS, CDR2 YFSETQ, per germline. This CDR3 comprises 13 residues. CDR3 nucleotides: TGCGCCAGCAGCCTGGAGGAGATAGAGACCCAGTACTTC. Its protein product is CASSLEEIETQYF.

This clone was detected only once. V gene TRBV7-2 combines with J gene TRBJ2-3; unclear D gene. CDR3 size: 14 residues. Germline V gene sequence: CDR1 SGHTA, CDR2 FQGNSA. Trimming shortened V by 5 bases and J by 0 bases, and 9 bases separated the two germline ends. The CDR3 DNA is TGTGCCAGCAGCACCCACGGGAGCACAGATACGCAGTATTTT. It codes for CASSTHGSTDTQYF.

The chain is built from TRBV2 and TRBJ1-3; D is ambiguous. The CDR3 spans 13 residues. Germline CDR1 reads SNHLY; CDR2 reads FYNNEI. V gave up 11 bases and J gave up 2 bases, with 13 bases separating them. Here the CDR3 DNA reads TGTGCCCTGTTGAGCAGCGCTGGAAACACCATATATTTT. Protein: CALLSSAGNTIYF.

J is TRBJ2-5 and V is TRBV6-5, with 12 nucleotides matching TRBD2. V lost 5 bases, J lost 5 bases, and 6 bases stayed unmatched. This CDR3 spans 15 amino acids. Germline-derived CDR1 and CDR2 are MNHEY and SVGAGI. CDR3 bases: TGTGCCAGCAGTCTAGCGGGGGGGTCGTGGGAGACCCAGTACTTC. Translating it yields CASSLAGGSWETQYF.

DNA for the CDR3: TGCGCCAGCAGCTTGGGCGGGGATGTTAATGGCTACACCTTC. Protein product: CASSLGGDVNGYTF. The chain carries TRBV5-1 and TRBJ1-2, with D hard to call. The CDR3 runs to 14 residues. V was clipped by 0 bases and J by 6 bases, with 12 bases between them. Germline V gene lookup returns CDR1 SGHRS and CDR2 YFSETQ.

The chain couples TRBV30 to TRBJ1-1; 8 bases are shared with TRBD1. The V and J ends lost 2 bases and 7 bases, in that order; junction bases with no gene match: 6. The CDR3 consists of 13 residues. Germline loops: CDR1 GTSNPN, CDR2 SVGIG (reference sequence). The CDR3 loop is CAWSMDRELEAFF. The DNA of the CDR3 is TGTGCCTGGAGTATGGACAGGGAACTTGAAGCTTTCTTT.

This rearrangement joins TRBV4-1 to TRBJ1-6; TRBD1 aligns across 11 bases. V shed 0 bases and J 5 bases; nucleotides not matched to a gene: 0. The CDR3 runs 16 residues. Germline CDR1 reads MGHRA; CDR2 reads YSYEKL. The CDR3 here is CASSQEGQGDNSPLHF. DNA of the CDR3: TGCGCCAGCAGCCAAGAGGGACAGGGGGATAATTCACCCCTCCACTTT.

This chain links TRBV4-3 with TRBJ1-2; 7 bases are a match to TRBD1. CDR1 and CDR2 (germline): LGHNA, YSLEER. V lost 3 bases, J lost 7 bases, and 8 bases stayed unmatched. This CDR3 region has 14 residues. CDR3 protein: CASSHPTGVGGYTF. The DNA of the CDR3 is TGCGCCAGCAGCCACCCAACAGGGGTAGGTGGCTACACCTTC.

This chain joins TRBV4-1 and TRBJ1-6, with 9 nucleotides matching TRBD1. Trimming cost V 3 bases and J 7 bases; bases outside gene matches: 4. This CDR3 contains 15 residues. CDR1 MGHRA and CDR2 YSYEKL come from the germline V gene. The chain's CDR3 is CASSQPDRGNSPLHF. CDR3 DNA: TGCGCCAGCAGCCAGCCGGACAGGGGAAATTCACCCCTCCACTTT.